Listed below are T cell receptor delta chains from one sample, sequenced in a study of gamma-delta T cells after stem cell transplantation. TCRdb reanalysed the RT-PCR reads with CATT. The table lists more than 10,000 delta-chain clones, 1% to 1.5% of them singletons. The sequenced sample was gamma-delta T cells. Receptors originate from a human donor. It is not recorded whose cells these are; they may come from a transplant donor. Each CDR3 is given with its conserved first and last residue. The order of the fields is D gene, clone size, V gene, J gene, CDR3 protein, CDR3 DNA. The D gene is left open where the match is weak. Some rows mark clone size as missing; the rest say once, few, many or name a class of expanded clone.

.,few,TRDV2,TRDJ1,CACDTVSKGGADKLIF,TGTGCCTGTGACACCGTGAGTAAAGGGGGGGCCGATAAACTCATCTTT
.,many,TRDV2,TRDJ1,CACDSAGDLLGDKLIF,TGTGCCTGTGACTCCGCGGGGGACCTACTGGGCGATAAACTCATCTTT
TRDD3,.,TRDV2,TRDJ1,CACDGLGDLYTDKLIF,TGTGCCTGTGACGGGCTGGGGGATCTGTACACCGATAAACTCATCTTT
.,medium-sized,TRDV2,TRDJ3,CACDTVRGSSWDTRQMFF,TGTGCCTGTGACACCGTCCGGGGAAGCTCCTGGGACACCCGACAGATGTTTTTC
TRDD3,few,TRDV1,TRDJ1,CALGEKTRANVLGDTDTDKLIF,TGTGCTCTTGGGGAAAAAACTAGGGCCAACGTACTGGGGGATACGGACACCGATAAACTCATCTTT
TRDD3,.,TRDV2,TRDJ1,CACDTVTGGYVTYTDKLIF,TGTGCCTGTGACACCGTGACTGGGGGATACGTTACCTACACCGATAAACTCATCTTT
TRDD3,medium-sized,TRDV2,TRDJ1,CACDYTGGYAGKTDKLIF,TGTGCCTGTGACTATACTGGGGGATACGCCGGTAAAACCGATAAACTCATCTTT
TRDD3,.,TRDV2,TRDJ1,CACDTGFGLGGAIDKLIF,TGTGCCTGTGACACCGGTTTCGGTCTGGGGGGCGCCATCGATAAACTCATCTTT
TRDD3,medium-sized,TRDV2,TRDJ1,CACDTVLGIGVTDKLIF,TGTGCCTGTGACACCGTACTGGGGATTGGGGTCACCGATAAACTCATCTTT
.,medium-sized,TRDV2,TRDJ1,CACDTIKPGDSTLAKYTDKLIF,TGTGCCTGTGACACCATAAAGCCGGGGGACTCTACGCTGGCCAAGTACACCGATAAACTCATCTTT
TRDD3,few,TRDV2,TRDJ1,CACDNVSTGGSRSPKLIF,TGTGCCTGTGACAACGTTTCTACTGGGGGATCCCGCTCCCCTAAACTCATCTTT
.,medium-sized,TRDV2,TRDJ1,CACDTFHTDKLIF,TGTGCCTGTGACACATTTCACACCGATAAACTCATCTTT
TRDD3,medium-sized,TRDV2,TRDJ1,CACDTVATGGSRGKLIF,TGTGCCTGTGACACAGTAGCGACTGGGGGATCCCGCGGGAAACTCATCTTT
TRDD3,medium-sized,TRDV2,TRDJ1,CACDVLGDTKEDKLIF,TGTGCCTGTGACGTACTGGGGGATACTAAGGAGGATAAACTCATCTTT
TRDD3,medium-sized,TRDV2,TRDJ1,CACDTPFTGGFHTDKLIF,TGTGCCTGTGACACCCCCTTTACTGGGGGATTCCACACCGATAAACTCATCTTT
TRDD3,.,TRDV2,TRDJ1,CACSGLGDAPHTDKLIF,TGTGCCTGTAGCGGACTGGGGGATGCCCCCCACACCGATAAACTCATCTTT
.,few,TRDV2,TRDJ1,CACDTVGVRDGTDKLIF,TGTGCCTGTGACACCGTGGGGGTCCGGGATGGGACCGATAAACTCATCTTT
TRDD3,few,TRDV2,TRDJ1,CACDVLGIGADKLIF,TGTGCCTGTGATGTACTGGGGATAGGGGCCGATAAACTCATCTTT